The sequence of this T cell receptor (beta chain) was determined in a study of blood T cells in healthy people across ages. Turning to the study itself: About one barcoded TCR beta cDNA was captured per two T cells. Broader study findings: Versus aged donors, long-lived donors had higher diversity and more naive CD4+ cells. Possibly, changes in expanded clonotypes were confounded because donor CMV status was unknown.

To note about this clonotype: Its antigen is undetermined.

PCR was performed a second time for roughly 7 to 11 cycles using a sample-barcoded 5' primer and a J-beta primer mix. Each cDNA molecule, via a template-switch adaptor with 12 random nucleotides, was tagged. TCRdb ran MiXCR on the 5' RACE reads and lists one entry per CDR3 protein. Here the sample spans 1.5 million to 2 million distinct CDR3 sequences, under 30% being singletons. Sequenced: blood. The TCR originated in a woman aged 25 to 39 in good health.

The CDR3 is CSVDGTGGNAPYEQYF. CDR3 bases: TGCAGCGTTGATGGGACAGGGGGTAACGCCCCTTACGAGCAGTACTTC. The J gene is TRBJ2-7, the V gene TRBV29-1, with 11 nucleotides matching TRBD1. This CDR3 has 16 residues. The V gene's germline CDR1 is SQVTM and CDR2 ANQGSEA. After removal of 3 bases from V and 4 bases from J, the junction contained 11 bases not matched to a gene.